This TCR beta chain was documented in a study of response to subunit inactivated influenza vaccine. Study-level findings and limits: The authors proposed limited new T cell recruitment per seasonal influenza vaccination.

One entry per CDR3 protein, called by TCRdb with MiXCR from the RT-PCR reads. The table has more than 700,000 distinct CDR3 sequences, 21% seen once. The CDR3 is made up of 15 amino acids. V was clipped by 0 bases and J by 5 bases, with 14 bases between them. Per germline, CDR1 MGHDK and CDR2 SYGVNS. A remark on this clonotype: Its antigen is not known.

The receptor comes from a man aged 45-65 years who received an inactivated influenza vaccine. Sequenced here: PBMCs from blood, sampled 5 days after vaccination. The gene calls are TRBV25-1 and TRBJ2-7; D gene uncertain. Written as DNA, the CDR3 is TGTGCCAGCAGTGAATATAACCGAGTCGGTAACGAGCAGTACTTC. The encoded protein is CASSEYNRVGNEQYF.